The entry below describes one TCR beta chain. Blood sampling took place at baseline, cycle 4 day 1, and cycle 7 day 1. The CDR3 has 15 residues. J lost 1 base, V lost 2 bases, and 4 bases had no gene match. Germline-derived CDR1 and CDR2 are MDHEN and SYDVKM. These data originate in a study of OX40 agonist ivuxolimab in advanced cancers. Study details: Intravenous ivuxolimab at 0.01 to 10 mg/kg was given to patients every 2 weeks.

Profiling relied on immunoSEQ multiplex PCR, and the TCRdb table lists in-frame clones only, not all of them. This table has 55,000 to 75,000 clones, roughly 85% appearing once. The rearrangement joins TRBV28 to TRBJ2-5, with 7 bases matching TRBD2. This receptor was taken from an adult with an advanced solid tumor such as melanoma, head and neck, liver or kidney cancer. The sample in question was CD4+ or CD8+ T cells sorted from blood, obtained in a trial of the OX40 agonist ivuxolimab. The CDR3 region is CASSLRLAVQETQYF. The CDR3 region has the DNA TGTGCCAGCAGTTTAAGGCTAGCGGTCCAAGAGACCCAGTACTTC.